This TCR beta chain was recovered during a study of OX40 agonist ivuxolimab in advanced cancers. V was trimmed by 2 bases and J by 3 bases, leaving 13 bases between them. The germline V gene encodes CDR1 SGHNT and CDR2 YENEEA. The length of the CDR3 is 15 residues. Profiling relied on immunoSEQ multiplex PCR, and the TCRdb table lists in-frame clones only, not all of them. The sample comprises roughly 67,000 clones, 88% of which are singletons, and 0.25% to 0.3% rests with the top ten. This rearrangement joins TRBV11-3 to TRBJ2-5, with D perhaps matching TRBD2 (5 bases). The source of this sequence is an adult with an advanced solid tumor such as melanoma, head and neck, liver or kidney cancer. Sequencing was performed on CD4+ or CD8+ T cells sorted from blood, taken in a trial of the OX40 agonist ivuxolimab. DNA for the CDR3: TGTGCCAGCAGCTTATTTTTGGACTCTGAAGAGACCCAGTACTTC. Protein sequence: CASSLFLDSEETQYF.